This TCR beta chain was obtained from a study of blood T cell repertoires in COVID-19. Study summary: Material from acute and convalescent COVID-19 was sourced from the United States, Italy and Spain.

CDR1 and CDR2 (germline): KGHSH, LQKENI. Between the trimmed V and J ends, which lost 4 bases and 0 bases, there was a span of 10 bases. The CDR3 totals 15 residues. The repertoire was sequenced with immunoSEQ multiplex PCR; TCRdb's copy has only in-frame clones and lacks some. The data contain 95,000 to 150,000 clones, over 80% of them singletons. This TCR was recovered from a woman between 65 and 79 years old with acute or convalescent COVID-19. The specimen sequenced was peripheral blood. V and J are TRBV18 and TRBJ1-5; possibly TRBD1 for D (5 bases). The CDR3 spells CASSLTGVSNQPQHF. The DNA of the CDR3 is TGTGCCAGCTCACTAACAGGTGTTAGCAATCAGCCCCAGCATTTT.